This TCR beta chain was captured by sequencing in a study of a mutant IDH1 vaccine in newly diagnosed glioma (dated by TCRdb to the early 2020s). Turning to the overall study: Of the 32 patients who were treated, 62.5% were male and approximately 38% were female, and the mean age was roughly 40 years. Prior to enrollment, standard therapy consisting of radiotherapy alone, temozolomide alone, or radiochemotherapy with temozolomide had been administered to patients, with the combination being received by most patients. Peripheral blood samples were drawn at six visits, namely V03 (baseline), V05, V07, V10, V12 and V13. For exploratory analyses, longitudinal TCRB deep sequencing was carried out in roughly 23 treated patients wherever samples were available. The study at large found these results: The authors noted that analyses of patient blood samples could not be reproduced because of sample limitations. Selection of PBMC samples for TCRB deep sequencing was based on availability. Vaccine-induced immune responses across multiple MHC alleles were detected in 93.3% of patients. Pseudoprogression appeared unrelated to alterations in the top peripheral T cell clonotypes detected by TCRB sequencing.

Library creation used the immunoSEQ multiplex PCR assay. Following the manufacturer's protocol, the hsTCRB Kit was used to amplify rearranged TCR beta chain sequences. TCRB libraries were sequenced on an Illumina MiSeq. The paper's processing steps were these. The kit vendor's proprietary platform handled demultiplexing, trimming and gene mapping. The immuneACCESS repertoire file appears here via TCRdb, limited to in-frame rearrangements. These files lack a portion of the clones; in checked studies, under half of the deficit traces to unresolved V genes, and the cause of the others is not known. That table furnishes V, J and clone size, whereas the DNA furnished D and trimming. This sample lists 90,000 to 95,000 clones; roughly four fifths were detected once. The ten top clones hold approximately 7.4% of the sample. Taken with the paper, the label for time point translates to: baseline, week 1 (first vaccination visit). The treatment or condition label of this sample denotes: pre-vaccination baseline after standard-of-care therapy. Donors had newly diagnosed WHO grade 3 or 4 IDH1-mutant astrocytomas with loss of nuclear ATRX. The samples were drawn from NOA16, a multicentre, single-arm, open-label phase I trial in Germany that tested a mutant IDH1 peptide vaccine in humans for the first time. Blood drawn at visit V03 was used as the baseline sample for immunogenicity testing. Genomic DNA for TCRB sequencing was extracted from EDTA blood using the DNeasy Blood and Tissue Kit.

This clone has a handful of counts. The specificity of this receptor is unknown. Within one base of it there is no much larger clone, and no base qualities were kept. The source was PBMCs, collected from a glioma patient treated with radiotherapy, temozolomide or both. The receptor was isolated from a woman between 45 and 60 years old with glioma.

The DNA sequence is TGTGCCAGCTCACCGCTGGGACAGGGGAGGAATGAGCAGTTCTTC. Translated, this is CASSPLGQGRNEQFF. The chain links TRBV18 with TRBJ2-1; a stretch of 10 junction bases matches TRBD1. After removal of 3 bases from V and 7 bases from J, the junction retains 6 bases not matched to a gene. Measured from the cysteine to the phenylalanine, the CDR3 is 15 residues long. The read is trimmed to its CDR3 DNA, 45 bases read in frame from base 1. CDR1 and CDR2 (KGHSH, LQKENI) derive from the germline V gene. Full variable domain (CDR3 extended with the reference TRBV18 and TRBJ2-1 proteins): NAGVMQNPRHLVRRRGQEARLRCSPMKGHSHVYWYRQLPEEGLKFMVYLQKENIIDESGMPKERFSAEFPKEGPSILRIQQVVRGDSAAYFCASSPLGQGRNEQFFGPGTRLTVL.